Each of the 31 T cell receptor beta chains below was sequenced from the same sample in a study of shared clonotypes between healthy human individuals. Here immunoSEQ multiplex PCR was the method, and the copy in TCRdb shows in-frame clones only, minus some. The sample carries 2.5 million or so clones, roughly 92% recorded once. Sequenced sample: naive CD4+ T cells sorted from blood. Indicated subset: CD45RA+ positively selected. The receptors come from a man between 18 and 29 years old in good health.

CDR3 in amino acids: CASSPILAGGQGDTQYF. The DNA for the CDR3 is TGTGCCAGCAGCCCCATACTAGCGGGGGGGCAGGGAGATACGCAGTATTTT. The genes are TRBV4-2 and TRBJ2-3; the match to TRBD2 covers 13 bases. The CDR3 loop spans 17 amino acids. Germline values: CDR1 LGHNA, CDR2 YNFKEQ. With 4 bases clipped from V and 5 bases from J, the junction kept 9 bases outside the gene matches.

The J gene is TRBJ1-1, the V gene TRBV11-1; D gene ambiguous. V shed 1 base and J shed 2 bases, with 11 bases lying between them. The CDR3 sequence is 15 residues long. Germline lookup yields CDR1 SGHAT and CDR2 FQDESV (reference sequence). Here the CDR3 reads CASSLESGVNTEAFF. The CDR3 nucleotides read TGTGCCAGCAGCTTAGAATCCGGGGTCAACACTGAAGCTTTCTTT.

The J gene is TRBJ2-5, the V gene TRBV18, with 8 bases lining up with TRBD2. CDR3 length: 14 amino acids. Germline CDR1 KGHSH, CDR2 LQKENI. The V gene end was trimmed by 2 bases and the J gene end by 3 bases; junction bases not matched to a gene: 2. CDR3 sequence reads: CASSPMTSEETQYF. CDR3 nucleotides: TGTGCCAGCTCACCAATGACTAGCGAAGAGACCCAGTACTTC.

The V call is TRBV27, the J call TRBJ1-5; no firm D call. CDR3 length: 15 amino acids. Looked up from germline, CDR1 is MNHEY and CDR2 is SMNVEV (reference sequence). Between the trimmed V and J ends, which lost 5 bases and 2 bases, there was a span of 13 bases. CDR3 coding DNA: TGTGCCAGCAGTCCTAGAGGGATTGGCAATCAGCCCCAGCATTTT. This encodes CASSPRGIGNQPQHF.

The chain recombines TRBV5-4 with TRBJ2-1; TRBD1 aligns across 11 bases. The V gene's germline CDR1 is SGHNT and CDR2 YYREEE (reference sequence). This CDR3 is built from 15 residues. V gave up 4 bases and J gave up 5 bases; unmatched junction bases: 5. CDR3 region: CASSRGQGADNEQFF. The CDR3 coding sequence is TGTGCCAGCAGCCGAGGACAGGGGGCAGACAATGAGCAGTTCTTC.

Written as DNA, the CDR3 is TGTGCCAGCAGCTATGGCCTGAACACTGAAGCTTTCTTT. Encoded protein: CASSYGLNTEAFF. The genes are TRBV11-2 and TRBJ1-1; D not resolved. Germline V gives CDR1 SGHAT, CDR2 FQNNGV. The V and J ends lost 4 bases and 0 bases respectively, with 6 bases between them. The CDR3 runs 13 residues.

The genes are TRBV5-8 and TRBJ2-7, with 9 bases that match TRBD1. The germline gives CDR1 SGHTS, CDR2 YDEGEE. J gave up 3 bases and V 4 bases, and 8 bases lay outside the gene matches. The CDR3 consists of 15 residues. The CDR3 DNA follows: TGTGCCAGCAGCACAACGGGACAGGGAATCTACGAGCAGTACTTC. It yields the protein CASSTTGQGIYEQYF.

The table lists this clone with a count of one. V gene TRBV6-6 combines with J gene TRBJ2-2; 12 bases are shared with TRBD2. This CDR3 comprises 16 residues. Germline V gene data show CDR1 as MNHNY and CDR2 as SVGAGI (reference sequence). V lost 4 bases, J lost 3 bases, and 3 bases stayed unmatched. CDR3 sequence reads: CASSSGTSGYTGELFF. Written as DNA, the CDR3 is TGTGCCAGCAGTTCCGGGACTAGCGGGTACACCGGGGAGCTGTTTTTT.

V and J are TRBV15 and TRBJ1-5; a possible D gene is TRBD1 (5 bases). V was clipped by 0 bases and J by 4 bases, with 13 bases between them. The CDR3 is made up of 16 amino acids. Germline V CDR1 and CDR2: LNHNV, YYDKDF (reference sequence). The CDR3 nucleotides read TGTGCCACCAGCAGAGATAGGGGTGGAGGGAATCAGCCCCAGCATTTT. Translation: CATSRDRGGGNQPQHF.

This chain links TRBV7-3 with TRBJ2-5, with D possibly being TRBD2 (6 bases). V was shortened by 5 bases and J by 5 bases, with 12 bases between the two germline ends. The germline V gene encodes CDR1 SGHTA and CDR2 FQGTGA. The CDR3 covers 13 residues. The CDR3 protein is CASSQTSSETQYF. The CDR3, as DNA: TGTGCCAGCAGCCAGACTAGTTCGGAGACCCAGTACTTC.

This chain uses TRBV5-1 with TRBJ2-3; a possible D gene is TRBD2 (5 bases). The CDR3 totals 13 residues. The V gene's germline CDR1 is SGHRS and CDR2 YFSETQ. The V end was cut by 2 bases, the J end by 4 bases, with 8 bases between. The CDR3 is CASSFGVSDTQYF. Written as DNA, the CDR3 is TGCGCCAGCAGCTTCGGGGTTTCAGATACGCAGTATTTT.

The J gene is TRBJ2-2, the V gene TRBV28; TRBD1 matches 8 bases. The V gene end was trimmed by 5 bases and the J gene end by 3 bases; junction bases not matched to a gene: 8. The germline gives CDR1 MDHEN, CDR2 SYDVKM. The CDR3 spans 16 residues. CDR3 sequence (DNA): TGTGCCAGCAGTCCTCAGGGGGCCGCCGACACCGGGGAGCTGTTTTTT. This codes for CASSPQGAADTGELFF.

CDR3 nucleotides: TGTGCCAGCAGCAACAGGGGGCCTAGGGAGACCCAGTACTTC. Amino acid sequence: CASSNRGPRETQYF. This chain joins TRBV28 and TRBJ2-5; 9 bases are a match to TRBD1. From germline, CDR1 is MDHEN and CDR2 SYDVKM. CDR3 length: 14 residues. The ends lost 6 bases at V and 5 bases at J; junction bases unmatched: 7.

The sample holds a few counts of this clone. DNA for the CDR3: TGCAGCGTTGTTAGGCACACCACTGAAGCTTTCTTT. It specifies CSVVRHTTEAFF. The gene calls are TRBV29-1 and TRBJ1-1, with D unresolved. The germline CDR1 and CDR2 sequences are SQVTM and ANQGSEA. Trimming removed 4 bases at V and 4 bases at J, with 10 bases between. The CDR3 totals 12 residues.

The chain joins TRBV9 to TRBJ1-1; D remains unclear. The V gene lost 0 bases and the J gene lost 1 base, with 7 bases spanning the gap. The CDR3 is 14 amino acids. CDR1 is SGDLS and CDR2 is YYNGEE in the germline V gene. CDR3 sequence: CASSVDGENTEAFF. The CDR3 bases are TGTGCCAGCAGCGTAGACGGGGAGAACACTGAAGCTTTCTTT.

The chain couples TRBV11-2 to TRBJ2-7; D not resolved. Trimming cost V 5 bases and J 0 bases, with 11 bases left between them. Germline loops: CDR1 SGHAT, CDR2 FQNNGV. This CDR3 region has 14 residues. This CDR3 is CASSLVVFSYEQYF. Here the CDR3 DNA reads TGTGCCAGCAGCCTAGTGGTATTCTCCTACGAGCAGTACTTC. Looking up the rest from reference TRBV11-2 and TRBJ2-7 gives the full variable domain: EAGVAQSPRYKIIEKRQSVAFWCNPISGHATLYWYQQILGQGPKLLIQFQNNGVVDDSQLPKDRFSAERLKGVDSTLKIQPAKLEDSAVYLCASSLVVFSYEQYFGPGTRLTVT.

V is TRBV7-2 and J is TRBJ2-7; no definite D call. Trimming left V 1 base short and J 2 bases short, with 12 bases between. Germline V CDR1 and CDR2: SGHTA, FQGNSA. The CDR3 runs to 15 residues. CDR3 amino acids: CASSLDRLPAYEQYF. In nucleotides, the CDR3 is TGTGCCAGCAGCTTAGATCGTCTACCGGCCTACGAGCAGTACTTC.

The chain links TRBV5-4 to TRBJ2-3; D is tentatively TRBD1 or TRBD2 (5 bases each). This CDR3 has 16 amino acids. Trimming pared 1 base from V and 5 bases from J, leaving 17 bases between. Germline CDR1 SGHNT, CDR2 YYREEE (reference sequence). The CDR3 DNA sequence: TGTGCCAGCAGCTTGTCCGGGACCGGAGTGAAAGATACGCAGTATTTT. Amino acids: CASSLSGTGVKDTQYF.

The V gene is TRBV4-1, the J gene TRBJ2-4; 12 bases are shared with TRBD2. The CDR3 covers 19 residues. Trimming at V came to 2 bases and at J to 0 bases, leaving 8 bases not matched to a gene. Germline CDR1 and CDR2: MGHRA and YSYEKL. The CDR3 nucleotides read TGCGCCAGCAGCCAATTTACTAGCGGGGGGTTACTAGCCAAAAACATTCAGTACTTC. Its protein is CASSQFTSGGLLAKNIQYF.

This sequence joins TRBV10-1 and TRBJ1-6, with D possibly being TRBD1 (6 bases). Trimming cost V 3 bases and J 4 bases, with 10 bases left between them. The CDR3 loop spans 15 amino acids. The germline V gene has CDR1 WNHNN and CDR2 SYGVQD (reference sequence). The CDR3 DNA follows: TGCGCCAGCAGTGAAGGGGGTACTTATAATTCACCCCTCCACTTT. The encoded protein is CASSEGGTYNSPLHF.

This clone was seen just once. The CDR3 DNA sequence: TGTGCCAGTAGTATGTGGGTCAGGAGCAGCCTTCTGGGTCAGCCCCAGCATTTT. Protein sequence: CASSMWVRSSLLGQPQHF. The chain couples TRBV19 to TRBJ1-5; no reliable D call. V gave up 3 bases and J gave up 6 bases, with 24 bases separating them. This CDR3 region has 18 residues. In germline, CDR1 is LNHDA, CDR2 SQIVND (reference sequence).

In its sample, this clone was seen once. Germline is not matched at one junction end, which may reflect a read error. The chain carries TRBV7-7 and TRBJ2-1; TRBD2 matches at 9 bases. Germline V gene data show CDR1 as SSHAT and CDR2 as FNYEAQ (reference sequence). This CDR3 is built from 15 residues. DNA of the CDR3: TGTGCTAGCAGCTTTGCGCTAGCGGGAAACAATGAGCAGTTCTTC. Protein sequence: CASSFALAGNNEQFF.

The rearrangement uses TRBV10-2 and TRBJ1-1; a weak D match, TRBD1 (5 bases). The CDR3 runs 14 residues. Germline assignment: CDR1 WSHSY and CDR2 SAAADI. V was cut by 4 bases and J by 3 bases, with 12 bases left in between. The CDR3 is CASSGGLQDTEAFF. CDR3 nucleotide sequence: TGCGCCAGCAGTGGGGGACTCCAGGACACTGAAGCTTTCTTT.

This sequence joins TRBV10-3 and TRBJ2-5, with 14 bases identical to TRBD2. The J segment lost 5 bases and the V segment lost 11 bases, leaving 10 bases of the junction unmatched. This CDR3 is built from 15 residues. Per germline, CDR1 ENHRY and CDR2 SYGVKD. The CDR3 coding sequence is TGTGCCGCTTCAGGGACTAGCGGGAGTGGGGAGACCCAGTACTTC. Translating gives CAASGTSGSGETQYF.

The rearrangement uses TRBV6-1 and TRBJ2-1, with D unclear. V dropped 2 bases and J dropped 4 bases, with 9 bases sitting between them. CDR1 MNHNS and CDR2 SASEGT come from the germline V gene. This CDR3 spans 14 amino acids. The CDR3 loop reads CASSEQPFYNEQFF. The CDR3 coding sequence is TGTGCCAGCAGTGAACAGCCCTTTTACAATGAGCAGTTCTTC.

As regards this clone: This sample also contains other DNA sequences that code for the same CDR3. J is TRBJ2-7 and V is TRBV6-5; D may be TRBD1 or TRBD2 (5 bases each). Trimming removed 2 bases at V and 6 bases at J, with 8 bases between. This CDR3 region has 12 residues. Germline V gene lookup returns CDR1 MNHEY and CDR2 SVGAGI. CDR3 DNA sequence: TGTGCCAGCAGTTACCGGGGCGGCGAGCAGTACTTC. Translation: CASSYRGGEQYF.

The sample holds one count of this clone. The genes are TRBV18 and TRBJ1-5, with D unresolved. The germline gives CDR1 KGHSH, CDR2 LQKENI. CDR3 length: 14 amino acids. V was cut by 4 bases and J by 3 bases, with 10 bases left in between. The CDR3 region is CASSLGGVNQPQHF. DNA for the CDR3: TGTGCCAGCTCACTGGGTGGGGTCAATCAGCCCCAGCATTTT.

This chain uses TRBV28 with TRBJ1-2, with TRBD1 matching 9 bases. The junction had 16 bases not matched to a gene; V was cut back by 10 bases and J by 4 bases. The CDR3 contains 16 residues. Germline V CDR1 and CDR2: MDHEN, SYDVKM. The CDR3 reads CATLSKPGQGVYGYTF. DNA for the CDR3: TGTGCCACCTTATCGAAACCGGGACAGGGAGTCTATGGCTACACCTTC.

This chain links TRBV7-2 with TRBJ1-5; weak D call: TRBD1 (5 bases). The germline V and J ends were trimmed by 1 base and 7 bases, with 11 bases remaining between them. The CDR3 length is 14 residues. Germline assignment: CDR1 SGHTA and CDR2 FQGNSA. CDR3 bases: TGTGCCAGCAGCTTAGGCACAGAGGGGCAGCCCCAGCATTTT. Its protein product is CASSLGTEGQPQHF.

The chain is built from TRBV6-1 and TRBJ1-5; possible D gene TRBD1, 5 bases. V was clipped by 5 bases and J by 1 base, with 12 bases between them. CDR1 MNHNS and CDR2 SASEGT come from the germline V gene. The CDR3 runs 15 residues. The CDR3 loop is CASSSLWGSNQPQHF. In DNA, the CDR3 is TGTGCCAGCAGTTCGCTTTGGGGGAGCAATCAGCCCCAGCATTTT.

This clone was found once. This sample also contains other DNA sequences that code for the same CDR3. The rearrangement uses TRBV6-5 and TRBJ2-3; D possibly corresponds to TRBD2 (5 bases). V lost 4 bases and J 3 bases, leaving 8 bases between the germline ends. The length of the CDR3 is 13 residues. Germline loops: CDR1 MNHEY, CDR2 SVGAGI. CDR3 bases: TGTGCCAGCAGTTCCCCGGGGACAGATACGCAGTATTTT. Translating it yields CASSSPGTDTQYF.